These 26 T cell receptor beta chains came from one sample sequenced in a study of blood T cells in healthy people across ages. The use of a sample-barcoded 5' primer and a J-beta primer mix characterized a second PCR of roughly 6 to 11 cycles. TCRdb passed the 5' RACE reads through MiXCR, listing each CDR3 protein once. The table includes 600,000 or so distinct CDR3 sequences, less than 35% detected once. Specimen: blood. Receptors were obtained from a woman aged 80 or over in good health.

The V call is TRBV19, the J call TRBJ1-2; 7 nucleotides agree with TRBD1. The CDR3 sequence is 15 residues long. V shed 0 bases and J 4 bases; nucleotides not matched to a gene: 5. Germline loops: CDR1 LNHDA, CDR2 SQIVND (reference sequence). The CDR3 sequence: CASSIDMAGGYGYTF. In DNA form, the CDR3 reads TGTGCCAGTAGTATAGATATGGCAGGGGGCTATGGCTACACCTTC.

The CDR3 loop is CATSDSGRYGYTF. CDR3 DNA sequence: TGTGCCACCAGTGATTCGGGCCGGTATGGCTACACCTTC. The chain couples TRBV24-1 to TRBJ1-2; D unresolved. Per the germline V gene, CDR1 is KGHDR and CDR2 is SFDVKD. The CDR3 is 13 amino acids. V shed 2 bases and J shed 5 bases, with 8 bases lying between them.

This clonotype has at least ten counts. V is TRBV5-1 and J is TRBJ1-5; D ambiguous. Trimming took off 0 bases at V and 7 bases at J, with 14 bases between the two ends. The CDR3 runs to 15 residues. Germline values: CDR1 SGHRS, CDR2 YFSETQ. As DNA, the CDR3 is TGCGCCAGCAGCTTGGAGGGTCTTACGGGGCAGCCCCAGCATTTT. Protein sequence: CASSLEGLTGQPQHF.

This clonotype showed up many times. The chain is built from TRBV7-3 and TRBJ2-3, with D perhaps matching TRBD2 (7 bases). The CDR3 spans 15 residues. Germline CDR1 SGHTA, CDR2 FQGTGA. Trimming removed 4 bases at V and 2 bases at J, with 13 bases between. The CDR3 is CASSSRGGNTDTQYF. CDR3 DNA: TGTGCCAGCAGCTCCAGGGGAGGGAACACAGATACGCAGTATTTT.

This clonotype was observed a handful of times. This chain uses TRBV30 with TRBJ1-6, with 8 positions matching TRBD1. The CDR3 loop spans 14 amino acids. Germline CDR1 reads GTSNPN; CDR2 reads SVGIG (reference sequence). The junction had 6 bases not matched to a gene; V was cut back by 2 bases and J by 9 bases. CDR3 DNA sequence: TGTGCCTGGAGTCCCCGGGACAGGATTTCACCCCTCCACTTT. This sequence encodes CAWSPRDRISPLHF.

This clonotype was picked up many times. The V gene is TRBV20-1, the J gene TRBJ2-7, with D possibly TRBD2 on 6 matching bases. From germline, CDR1 is DFQATT and CDR2 SNEGSKA (reference sequence). CDR3 length equals 13 residues. V was clipped by 3 bases and J by 0 bases, with 9 bases between them. CDR3 coding DNA: TGCAGTGCTAGGTCCGGGAGCTCCTACGAGCAGTACTTC. Amino acids: CSARSGSSYEQYF.

The CDR3 sequence: CAWKDEKLFF. DNA of the CDR3: TGTGCCTGGAAGGATGAAAAACTGTTTTTT. J is TRBJ1-4 and V is TRBV30; D uncertain. V gave up 4 bases and J gave up 6 bases, with 3 bases separating them. The CDR3 has 10 amino acids. Looked up from germline, CDR1 is GTSNPN and CDR2 is SVGIG (reference sequence).

This clonotype came up many times. This chain uses TRBV4-3 with TRBJ1-2; 9 bases agree with TRBD1. Germline-derived CDR1 and CDR2 are LGHNA and YSLEER. Losses at the gene ends were 0 bases for V and 3 bases for J; bases not matched to a gene: 5. CDR3 length: 16 amino acids. In DNA form, the CDR3 reads TGCGCCAGCAGCCAAGATGGGACAGGGCAGGACTATGGCTACACCTTC. Translation: CASSQDGTGQDYGYTF.

This clonotype was observed at least ten times. This chain joins TRBV6-5 and TRBJ2-1; D not resolved. CDR3 length: 14 amino acids. Germline values: CDR1 MNHEY, CDR2 SVGAGI. Between the trimmed V and J ends, which lost 6 bases and 0 bases, there was a span of 9 bases. The CDR3 DNA follows: TGTGCCAGCAGAACAGTGAGCTCCTACAATGAGCAGTTCTTC. This codes for CASRTVSSYNEQFF.

This clonotype has ten or more counts. The chain links TRBV12-3 or TRBV12-4 to TRBJ2-3; the match to TRBD2 covers 8 bases. V lost 11 bases to trimming and J lost 0 bases; unmatched junction nucleotides: 10. The CDR3 consists of 15 residues. CDR3 coding DNA: TGTGCCTCCTCCCGAGCGGGGGCGAGCACAGATACGCAGTATTTT. Translating gives CASSRAGASTDTQYF.

The chain carries TRBV9 and TRBJ2-4, with D possibly being TRBD2 (5 bases). Trimming stripped 3 bases from V and 13 bases from J, with 26 bases between. The CDR3 runs 16 residues. CDR1 and CDR2 from the germline V gene are SGDLS and YYNGEE. The CDR3 is CASSARGFSYSQEQYF. CDR3 nucleotide sequence: TGTGCCAGCAGCGCCCGAGGGTTTTCGTATTCTCAGGAGCAGTACTTC.

On this clonotype: Mismatch with germline at one junction end may stem from a read error. The chain is built from TRBV6-5 and TRBJ2-5, with a weak D call TRBD1 (5 bases). Looked up from germline, CDR1 is MNHEY and CDR2 is SVGAGI. This CDR3 spans 14 amino acids. CDR3 coding DNA: TGTACCAGCAGTTACTCCGGGCAGGGCAATGAGCAGTACTTC. It yields the protein CTSSYSGQGNEQYF.

This clonotype was counted a few times. The junction departs from germline at one end; a sequencing error may be responsible. The chain recombines TRBV11-3 with TRBJ2-1; 12 bases are shared with TRBD1. Per germline, CDR1 SGHNT and CDR2 YENEEA. The CDR3 length is 16 residues. CDR3 bases: TGTGCCGGCAGCTTCCTGGGACAGGGGGCGTCTAATGAGCAGTTCTTC. This codes for CAGSFLGQGASNEQFF.

This clonotype came up many times. This sequence joins TRBV5-1 and TRBJ1-6; 8 bases are shared with TRBD1. With V trimmed by 2 bases and J by 7 bases, 5 bases remained unmatched. The CDR3 extends over 15 amino acids. Germline V gives CDR1 SGHRS, CDR2 YFSETQ. The CDR3 loop reads CASSFNRGANSPLHF. CDR3 sequence (DNA): TGCGCCAGCAGCTTTAACAGGGGGGCAAATTCACCCCTCCACTTT.

The rearrangement joins TRBV9 to TRBJ1-5; 9 bases map to TRBD1. CDR1 and CDR2 (germline): SGDLS, YYNGEE. There are 15 residues in the CDR3. V shed 3 bases, J shed 3 bases, and the junction held 4 bases outside the gene matches. The CDR3 reads CASSAGQGPNQPQHF. CDR3 DNA: TGTGCCAGCAGCGCGGGACAGGGCCCCAATCAGCCCCAGCATTTT.

The V call is TRBV20-1, the J call TRBJ1-1, with D tentatively TRBD1 (5 bases). This CDR3 comprises 14 residues. V was trimmed by 6 bases and J by 3 bases, leaving 17 bases between them. Germline CDR1 is DFQATT and CDR2 is SNEGSKA (reference sequence). Here the CDR3 reads CSAPEGSTDTEAFF. The CDR3 DNA reads TGCAGTGCCCCAGAGGGGAGTACAGACACTGAAGCTTTCTTT.

Regarding this clonotype: The junction differs from germline at one of its ends, possibly a read error. V usage is TRBV7-7 and J usage is TRBJ2-7; 8 positions match TRBD1. CDR1 is SSHAT and CDR2 is FNYEAQ in the germline V gene (reference sequence). CDR3 length equals 14 residues. The CDR3 DNA follows: TGTGCTAGCAGCTTCGGACAGGGTTTCTACGAGCAGTACTTC. It translates to CASSFGQGFYEQYF.

Ten or more counts support this clonotype. The rearrangement joins TRBV2 to TRBJ2-1; 8 bases align to TRBD2. The J segment lost 9 bases and the V segment lost 11 bases, leaving 15 bases of the junction unmatched. Germline CDR1 and CDR2: SNHLY and FYNNEI. This CDR3 has 14 residues. CDR3 nucleotide sequence: TGTGCCTCCTGCTATCGGGGGGGCGTTAGTGAGCAGTTCTTC. Translating it yields CASCYRGGVSEQFF. The complete variable domain, with remaining parts taken from reference TRBV2 and TRBJ2-1, reads EPEVTQTPSHQVTQMGQEVILRCVPISNHLYFYWYRQILGQKVEFLVSFYNNEISEKSEIFDDQFSVERPDGSNFTLKIRSTKLEDSAMYFCASCYRGGVSEQFFGPGTRLTVL.

In this sample, this clonotype turned up many times. This chain uses TRBV6-5 with TRBJ2-7, with 8 positions matching TRBD2. The CDR3 is made up of 14 amino acids. The V gene end was trimmed by 6 bases and the J gene end by 5 bases; junction bases not matched to a gene: 9. Germline CDR1 reads MNHEY; CDR2 reads SVGAGI. This CDR3 reads CASSRLTGGNEQYF. The CDR3 region has the DNA TGTGCCAGCAGCCGCCTGACGGGGGGGAACGAGCAGTACTTC.

This clonotype showed up many times. The chain employs TRBV6-5 and TRBJ2-1; TRBD1 aligns across 10 bases. Trimming removed 5 bases from V and 7 bases from J; junction bases left unmatched: 14. Per the germline V gene, CDR1 is MNHEY and CDR2 is SVGAGI. The CDR3 is 17 residues long. The DNA of the CDR3 is TGTGCCAGCAGTAACACCCAGGGACAGGGGAATAGGAATGAGCAGTTCTTC. Translation gives CASSNTQGQGNRNEQFF.

The chain links TRBV27 to TRBJ2-1; perhaps TRBD1 as D (6 bases). Germline CDR1 reads MNHEY; CDR2 reads SMNVEV (reference sequence). V was shortened by 5 bases and J by 9 bases, with 20 bases between the two germline ends. The CDR3 length is 15 residues. CDR3 nucleotides: TGTGCCAGCAGTCTTTCGAGAAACAGGGAAGGTGAGCAGTTCTTC. Amino acids: CASSLSRNREGEQFF.

This clonotype was found many times. This chain connects TRBV20-1 to TRBJ1-5; possibly TRBD1 for D (6 bases). The CDR3 covers 14 residues. V was trimmed by 4 bases and J by 6 bases, leaving 16 bases between them. Germline assignment: CDR1 DFQATT and CDR2 SNEGSKA (reference sequence). The CDR3 region has the DNA TGCAGTGCTAAGGCAGGGGCGGAGGGTCAGCCCCAGCATTTT. It yields the protein CSAKAGAEGQPQHF.

This clonotype has a count of ten or more. V and J are TRBV7-2 and TRBJ2-1; TRBD1 matches at 9 bases. Per the germline V gene, CDR1 is SGHTA and CDR2 is FQGNSA. V was pared by 4 bases and J by 5 bases, with 15 bases of the junction left unmatched. The CDR3 is made up of 18 amino acids. In nucleotides, the CDR3 is TGTGCCAGCAGCTGGAACCGGCCGGGGACAGGGAACGACAATGAGCAGTTCTTC. Translated, it gives CASSWNRPGTGNDNEQFF.

This clonotype was seen repeatedly, ten times or more. The CDR3, as DNA: TGTGCCAGCAGCCTGTACCAAGAGACCCAGTACTTC. This translates into CASSLYQETQYF. J is TRBJ2-5 and V is TRBV7-2; D is uncertain. The CDR3 has 12 residues. CDR1 SGHTA and CDR2 FQGNSA come from the germline V gene. V gave up 5 bases and J gave up 0 bases, with 4 bases separating them.

The rearrangement joins TRBV19 to TRBJ2-1, with D unclear. Germline lookup yields CDR1 LNHDA and CDR2 SQIVND (reference sequence). The length of the CDR3 is 16 residues. V was shortened by 1 base and J by 0 bases, with 10 bases between the two germline ends. The CDR3 here is CASSIGQRRSYNEQFF. The CDR3 region has the DNA TGTGCCAGTAGTATAGGCCAGCGACGCTCCTACAATGAGCAGTTCTTC.

A remark on this clonotype: A much larger clone is a single base away; this may be a read error. The V and J genes are TRBV7-2 and TRBJ2-5; D gene uncertain. Deletions cut 7 bases from V and 5 bases from J, with 17 bases between. The CDR3 is made up of 14 amino acids. Looked up from germline, CDR1 is SGHTA and CDR2 is FQGNSA. CDR3 coding DNA: TGTGCCAGCAACCCAAGCGCCCCGCGGGAGACCCAGTACTTC. Translated, it gives CASNPSAPRETQYF.